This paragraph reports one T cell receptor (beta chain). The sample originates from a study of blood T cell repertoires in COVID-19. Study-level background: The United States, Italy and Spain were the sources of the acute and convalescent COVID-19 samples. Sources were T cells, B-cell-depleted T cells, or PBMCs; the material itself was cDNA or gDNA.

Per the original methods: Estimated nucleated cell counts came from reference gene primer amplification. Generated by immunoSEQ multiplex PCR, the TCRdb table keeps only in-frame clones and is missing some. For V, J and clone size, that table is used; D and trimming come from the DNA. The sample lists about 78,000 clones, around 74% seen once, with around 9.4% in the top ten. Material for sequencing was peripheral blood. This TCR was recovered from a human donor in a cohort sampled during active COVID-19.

The CDR3 DNA sequence: TGTGCCAGTATCCCAGGGCAGACTACTGAAGCTTTCTTT. Amino acid sequence: CASIPGQTTEAFF. The gene calls are TRBV5-5 and TRBJ1-1; a possible D gene is TRBD1 (5 bases). Germline V gene data show CDR1 as SGHKS and CDR2 as YYEKEE (reference sequence). The CDR3 contains 13 residues. V dropped 8 bases and J dropped 5 bases, with 16 bases sitting between them.